This TCR beta chain was captured in a study of blood T cell repertoires in COVID-19. Study-level background: Sites across the United States, Italy and Spain contributed samples from acute and convalescent COVID-19. T cells, B-cell-depleted T cells, or PBMCs provided the cDNA or gDNA that served as material.

Comments on this clone: Germline is not matched at one junction end, which may reflect a read error.

Original processing methods: The authors estimated nucleated cell counts from reference gene primer amplification. Repertoires were generated with immunoSEQ multiplex PCR, while TCRdb's copy carries only in-frame clones and drops some. From that table come the V and J calls and clone size; the DNA was used to work out D and trimming. The sample yields about 280,000 clones, approximately 83% seen once. The CDR3 runs 15 residues. Germline values: CDR1 SGHAT, CDR2 FQNNGV. The TCR originated in a woman aged 70-85 years with acute or convalescent COVID-19. The chain links TRBV11-2 to TRBJ1-1; 7 positions match TRBD1. The sequenced material came from peripheral blood. The CDR3 DNA sequence: TGTGCCAGCAGCATAGAGGGACAGCGGAACACTGAAGCTTTCTTT. As protein: CASSIEGQRNTEAFF.